This T cell receptor beta chain is from a study of CD8 T cells in ankylosing spondylitis. Making the TCR beta libraries involved quantitative 5'-RACE with molecular barcodes. MiXCR was run by TCRdb on the 5' RACE reads, yielding one entry per CDR3 protein. In the table there are 200,000 to 300,000 distinct CDR3 sequences, approximately 9% of which are singletons. This clonotype was detected ten times or more. Its antigen is not known. Study-wide results and limits: In ankylosing spondylitis patients, matched synovial fluid reportedly showed significant enrichment of disease-linked clones. Typical of ankylosing spondylitis blood, it appeared, was a TCR beta motif of eight highly homologous variants. In synovial fluid and blood from reactive arthritis, some motif variants were previously reported.

V was pared by 5 bases and J by 1 base, with 14 bases between. Germline V lookup: CDR1 DFQATT, CDR2 SNEGSKA (reference sequence). The CDR3 contains 14 residues. The sequenced material came from blood, either unsorted or a sorted T cell fraction (not recorded which). This receptor was identified in a male donor with ankylosing spondylitis or in good health (not recorded which). This sequence joins TRBV20-1 and TRBJ2-5; D is perhaps TRBD1 or TRBD2 (6 bases each). The CDR3 DNA is TGCAGTGCTCCCAGGGGAGGCTCCCAAGAGACCCAGTACTTC. This sequence encodes CSAPRGGSQETQYF.